Below are 19 T cell receptor beta chains sequenced from a single sample in a study of blood T cell repertoires in COVID-19. Clones were sequenced by immunoSEQ multiplex PCR, and TCRdb holds only the in-frame ones, with some missing. The sample shows 250,000 to 350,000 clones, around 87% of them seen only once. Sequencing was done on a sample of peripheral blood. Receptors were obtained from a woman aged 50 to 65 with active or convalescent COVID-19.

This CDR3 reads CASSQDQYGYTF. The CDR3 nucleotides are TGCGCCAGCAGCCAAGACCAGTATGGCTACACCTTC. The chain couples TRBV4-1 to TRBJ1-2; D gene unclear. V gave up 0 bases and J gave up 5 bases, with 4 bases separating them. CDR3 length: 12 amino acids. The germline V gene encodes CDR1 MGHRA and CDR2 YSYEKL.

The chain links TRBV3-1 (or the pseudogene TRBV3-2) to TRBJ1-1; tentative D call: TRBD1 (6 bases). The CDR3 extends over 16 amino acids. Germline lookup yields CDR1 LGHDT and CDR2 YNNKEL (reference sequence). V gave up 0 bases and J gave up 3 bases, with 14 bases separating them. CDR3 sequence reads: CASSQDSGGRDTEAFF. CDR3 DNA: TGTGCCAGCAGCCAAGATTCGGGGGGGCGCGACACTGAAGCTTTCTTT.

The V gene is TRBV18, the J gene TRBJ2-7, with 8 bases aligning to TRBD2. CDR3 size: 14 residues. Germline V gene lookup returns CDR1 KGHSH and CDR2 LQKENI. After removal of 0 bases from V and 2 bases from J, the junction contained 0 bases not matched to a gene. Here the CDR3 reads CASSPPSGTYEQYF. CDR3 DNA: TGTGCCAGCTCACCACCTAGCGGGACCTACGAGCAGTACTTC. The full variable domain, rest sourced from reference TRBV18 and TRBJ2-7, is NAGVMQNPRHLVRRRGQEARLRCSPMKGHSHVYWYRQLPEEGLKFMVYLQKENIIDESGMPKERFSAEFPKEGPSILRIQQVVRGDSAAYFCASSPPSGTYEQYFGPGTRLTVT.

V usage is TRBV9 and J usage is TRBJ2-1; 9 nucleotides line up with TRBD1. Losses at the gene ends were 3 bases for V and 5 bases for J; bases not matched to a gene: 9. Germline V gene lookup returns CDR1 SGDLS and CDR2 YYNGEE. The CDR3 covers 16 residues. CDR3: CASSERGQGTDNEQFF. As DNA, the CDR3 is TGTGCCAGCAGCGAGCGTGGACAGGGGACGGACAATGAGCAGTTCTTC. Complete variable domain (other parts from reference TRBV9 and TRBJ2-1): DSGVTQTPKHLITATGQRVTLRCSPRSGDLSVYWYQQSLDQGLQFLIQYYNGEERAKGNILERFSAQQFPDLHSELNLSSLELGDSALYFCASSERGQGTDNEQFFGPGTRLTVL.

The gene calls are TRBV18 and TRBJ2-1, with D possibly being TRBD2 (5 bases). V was clipped by 1 base and J by 8 bases, with 6 bases between them. Germline CDR1 reads KGHSH; CDR2 reads LQKENI. The CDR3 has 12 residues. The CDR3 region has the DNA TGTGCCAGCTCACCACGGGAGCATGAGCAGTTCTTC. Protein: CASSPREHEQFF.

The chain uses TRBV3-1 (or the pseudogene TRBV3-2) and TRBJ2-2; the match to TRBD2 covers 9 bases. The CDR3 has 15 amino acids. With 6 bases clipped from V and 4 bases from J, the junction kept 6 bases outside the gene matches. Germline CDR1 is LGHDT and CDR2 is YNNKEL (reference sequence). CDR3 in amino acids: CASSNRLAVTGELFF. As DNA, the CDR3 is TGTGCCAGCAGTAATCGACTAGCGGTCACCGGGGAGCTGTTTTTT.

V and J are TRBV25-1 and TRBJ1-1, with D maybe TRBD1 (5 bases). There are 15 residues in the CDR3. Germline CDR1 reads MGHDK; CDR2 reads SYGVNS. V gave up 6 bases and J gave up 5 bases, with 19 bases separating them. The CDR3 DNA sequence: TGTGCCAGCAGCCACCCCCCGCCCAGGGATACTGAAGCTTTCTTT. Translated: CASSHPPPRDTEAFF.

The chain has TRBV9 and TRBJ2-3; 7 bases match TRBD2. The CDR3 is made up of 16 amino acids. Germline loops: CDR1 SGDLS, CDR2 YYNGEE. The V gene end was trimmed by 3 bases and the J gene end by 4 bases; junction bases not matched to a gene: 11. CDR3 sequence (DNA): TGTGCCAGCAGCGCCGGGGGAGGGCGCTGGGCAGATACGCAGTATTTT. Protein sequence: CASSAGGGRWADTQYF.

The chain uses TRBV10-3 and TRBJ2-3, with TRBD2 identical over 11 bases. This CDR3 spans 14 amino acids. Germline-derived CDR1 and CDR2 are ENHRY and SYGVKD. The V and J ends lost 5 bases and 6 bases, in that order; junction bases with no gene match: 4. The CDR3: CAISPLAGADTQYF. The CDR3 region has the DNA TGTGCCATCAGTCCACTAGCGGGAGCTGATACGCAGTATTTT.

The DNA for the CDR3 is TGTGCCAGCAGTTACCAATCGACAGGCCACTATTCCTACGAGCAGTACTTC. Translating it yields CASSYQSTGHYSYEQYF. This rearrangement joins TRBV6-2 or TRBV6-3 to TRBJ2-7, with D maybe TRBD1 (6 bases). Trimming pared 2 bases from V and 1 base from J, leaving 18 bases between. CDR1 is MNHEY and CDR2 is SVGEGT in the germline V gene. The CDR3 has 17 residues.

The chain couples TRBV6-6 to TRBJ1-2, with TRBD1 identical over 8 bases. CDR3 length: 15 amino acids. Germline V gene data show CDR1 as MNHNY and CDR2 as SVGAGI (reference sequence). Trimming cost V 5 bases and J 3 bases; bases outside gene matches: 8. Written as DNA, the CDR3 is TGTGCCAGCAGTAATGACAGGGGTACGGACTATGGCTACACCTTC. Its protein product is CASSNDRGTDYGYTF.

This rearrangement joins TRBV11-2 to TRBJ2-2; weak D call: TRBD2 (5 bases). The CDR3 contains 14 residues. Trimming stripped 3 bases from V and 5 bases from J, with 10 bases between. Germline-derived CDR1 and CDR2 are SGHAT and FQNNGV. This CDR3 is CASSFSGKTGELFF. The CDR3 bases are TGTGCCAGCAGCTTTTCCGGGAAGACCGGGGAGCTGTTTTTT.

With regard to this clone: The sample carries other DNA sequences with the same CDR3. The J gene is TRBJ1-5, the V gene TRBV28; no firm D call. The CDR3 has 14 amino acids. Trimming took off 2 bases at V and 4 bases at J, with 9 bases between the two ends. Germline-derived CDR1 and CDR2 are MDHEN and SYDVKM. For the CDR3, the DNA is TGTGCCAGCAGTTTAGGAGGGTCGAATCAGCCCCAGCATTTT. Its translation is CASSLGGSNQPQHF.

This clone was seen a few times. This rearrangement joins TRBV19 to TRBJ1-5; the match to TRBD1 covers 9 bases. The CDR3 extends over 14 amino acids. Trimming took 5 bases from V and 5 from J; bases not matched to a gene: 4. The germline V gene encodes CDR1 LNHDA and CDR2 SQIVND (reference sequence). CDR3 nucleotide sequence: TGTGCCAGTAGTGACACAGGGGGCTATCAGCCCCAGCATTTT. As protein: CASSDTGGYQPQHF.

V and J are TRBV9 and TRBJ1-1; TRBD1 matches at 7 bases. Germline CDR1 SGDLS, CDR2 YYNGEE. After removal of 4 bases from V and 5 bases from J, the junction contained 8 bases not matched to a gene. This CDR3 contains 14 residues. Here the CDR3 reads CASSSSTGRTEAFF. The CDR3 nucleotides read TGTGCCAGCAGCTCCTCGACAGGGAGGACTGAAGCTTTCTTT.

The CDR3 sequence is CASSALGTDTQYF. In nucleotides, the CDR3 is TGCGCCAGCAGTGCCTTAGGCACAGATACGCAGTATTTT. The genes are TRBV5-1 and TRBJ2-3; D remains ambiguous. V was cut by 5 bases and J by 1 base, with 8 bases left in between. Germline values: CDR1 SGHRS, CDR2 YFSETQ. The CDR3 sequence is 13 residues long.

The chain carries TRBV9 and TRBJ2-5, with TRBD2 matching 14 bases. The V segment lost 0 bases and the J segment 1 base; nucleotides outside the gene matches: 5. Germline lookup yields CDR1 SGDLS and CDR2 YYNGEE. The CDR3 runs to 18 residues. CDR3: CASSVGGTSGSGQETQYF. The CDR3 coding sequence is TGTGCCAGCAGCGTAGGGGGGACTAGCGGGAGTGGCCAAGAGACCCAGTACTTC.

The chain is built from TRBV7-9 and TRBJ2-7; 14 bases are a match to TRBD2. Germline CDR1 reads SEHNR; CDR2 reads FQNEAQ (reference sequence). V lost 3 bases, J lost 4 bases, and 5 bases stayed unmatched. The CDR3 loop spans 16 amino acids. DNA of the CDR3: TGTGCCAGCAGCTTGACTAGCGGGAGGGGAACATACGAGCAGTACTTC. Residues: CASSLTSGRGTYEQYF. The complete variable domain, with remaining parts taken from reference TRBV7-9 and TRBJ2-7, reads DTGVSQNPRHKITKRGQNVTFRCDPISEHNRLYWYRQTLGQGPEFLTYFQNEAQLEKSRLLSDRFSAERPKGSFSTLEIQRTEQGDSAMYLCASSLTSGRGTYEQYFGPGTRLTVT.

The J gene is TRBJ2-7, the V gene TRBV4-2, with 9 bases identical to TRBD1. Per germline, CDR1 LGHNA and CDR2 YNFKEQ. V lost 4 bases and J lost 1; bases outside the gene matches: 11. This CDR3 comprises 17 residues. The CDR3 region has the DNA TGTGCCAGCAGCCCCTTGCCGGGACAGGGAGTTTCCTACGAGCAGTACTTC. Translating it yields CASSPLPGQGVSYEQYF.